These 28 T cell receptor beta chains share one sample of origin, sequenced in a study of cytomegalovirus exposure and HLA in healthy donors (dated 2017 in TCRdb). The library was made by the immunoSEQ multiplex PCR assay. A mixture of 60 forward primers for TCR Vbeta segments and 13 reverse primers for TCR Jbeta segments was used in the multiplex PCR. TCRdb's version of the immuneACCESS table is confined to in-frame rearrangements and falls short of the full clone set. An unresolved V gene accounts for under half of the shortfall where checked; the remainder is of unknown origin. This sample comprises fewer than 140,000 clones, over 70% of them detected only once. Roughly 2.9% of the sample is taken by the ten largest. The sample taken for sequencing was PBMCs. The source is a male donor in good health and CMV-seropositive.

The genes are TRBV19 and TRBJ1-3; D not resolved. CDR1 and CDR2 (germline): LNHDA, SQIVND (reference sequence). The CDR3 consists of 16 residues. Trimming took 9 bases from V and 4 from J, leaving 22 bases between them. As DNA, the CDR3 is TGTGCCAGCGGCGAGCGAGGGCCCTCCGGGGGAAACACCATATATTTT. Amino acid sequence: CASGERGPSGGNTIYF. Full variable domain (remainder filled in from reference TRBV19 and TRBJ1-3): DGGITQSPKYLFRKEGQNVTLSCEQNLNHDAMYWYRQDPGQGLRLIYYSQIVNDFQKGDIAEGYSVSREKKESFPLTVTSAQKNPTAFYLCASGERGPSGGNTIYFGEGSWLTVV.

The table lists this clone with a few counts. This chain links TRBV27 with TRBJ2-2; 10 bases match TRBD1. Germline V CDR1 and CDR2: MNHEY, SMNVEV (reference sequence). This CDR3 has 15 residues. J lost 5 bases, V lost 5 bases, and 5 bases had no gene match. DNA for the CDR3: TGTGCCAGCAGTACGACAGGGGGCGGGACCGGGGAGCTGTTTTTT. This codes for CASSTTGGGTGELFF.

A single count supports this clone. CDR3 sequence reads: CASSRGTGANEKLFF. CDR3 sequence (DNA): TGTGCCAGCAGCAGGGGGACAGGGGCTAATGAAAAACTGTTTTTT. The rearrangement joins TRBV5-8 to TRBJ1-4, with 10 bases that match TRBD1. J was trimmed by 3 bases and V by 4 bases; bases with no gene match: 3. CDR1 SGHTS and CDR2 YDEGEE come from the germline V gene. The CDR3 extends over 15 amino acids.

This chain joins TRBV19 and TRBJ1-5; D gene ambiguous. CDR1 is LNHDA and CDR2 is SQIVND in the germline V gene (reference sequence). CDR3 length equals 15 residues. V lost 10 bases, J lost 0 bases, and 16 bases lay in between. CDR3: CATQTGEISNQPQHF. The CDR3, as DNA: TGTGCCACCCAGACCGGGGAAATTAGCAATCAGCCCCAGCATTTT.

The rearrangement joins TRBV7-9 to TRBJ2-1; 7 bases are shared with TRBD2. This CDR3 has 15 residues. Per germline, CDR1 SEHNR and CDR2 FQNEAQ (reference sequence). Trimming at V came to 4 bases and at J to 7 bases, leaving 10 bases not matched to a gene. The CDR3 DNA reads as TGTGCCAGCAGCTCCGTGGGGAGGGGACTAAATGAGCAGTTCTTC. Translated: CASSSVGRGLNEQFF.

This rearrangement joins TRBV10-2 to TRBJ2-5; the D is unclear. The V end lost 5 bases, the J end lost 5 bases, and 9 bases lay between the germline ends. Germline loops: CDR1 WSHSY, CDR2 SAAADI. This CDR3 has 12 amino acids. The CDR3 DNA sequence: TGCGCCAGCAGTCCCAATCGGGAGACCCAGTACTTC. Its translation is CASSPNRETQYF.

V is TRBV18 and J is TRBJ1-4; 11 nucleotides line up with TRBD1. After removal of 3 bases from V and 7 bases from J, the junction contained 4 bases not matched to a gene. In germline, CDR1 is KGHSH, CDR2 LQKENI. The CDR3 is 15 residues long. CDR3 sequence (DNA): TGTGCCAGCTCACCTCCCGGGACAGGGGGTGAAAAACTGTTTTTT. Protein sequence: CASSPPGTGGEKLFF.

This clone was found a few times. This chain joins TRBV7-3 and TRBJ2-1; possibly TRBD2 for D (5 bases). V lost 5 bases, J lost 7 bases, and 12 bases lay in between. Germline-derived CDR1 and CDR2 are SGHTA and FQGTGA. The CDR3 is 13 residues long. The CDR3 is CASSVGLGNEQFF. The CDR3 nucleotides are TGTGCCAGCAGCGTAGGACTGGGGAATGAGCAGTTCTTC.

The rearrangement links TRBV5-1 to TRBJ2-5, with TRBD2 matching over 13 bases. The germline gives CDR1 SGHRS, CDR2 YFSETQ. The CDR3 spans 21 residues. Trimming removed 3 bases from V and 5 bases from J; junction bases left unmatched: 22. The CDR3 DNA reads TGCGCCAGCAGCTCTCTCTCGGGAGGACGGATGGGACTAGCGGGACCGGAGACCCAGTACTTC. Protein sequence: CASSSLSGGRMGLAGPETQYF.

V usage is TRBV27 and J usage is TRBJ2-5; 7 bases map to TRBD1. In germline, CDR1 is MNHEY, CDR2 SMNVEV (reference sequence). The CDR3 has 14 amino acids. Losses at the gene ends were 2 bases for V and 2 bases for J; bases not matched to a gene: 2. The CDR3 nucleotides are TGTGCCAGCAGTTTACTGGACAGGCAAGAGACCCAGTACTTC. This gives the protein CASSLLDRQETQYF.

The V call is TRBV7-2, the J call TRBJ1-1, with 7 bases matching TRBD1. The J segment lost 7 bases and the V segment lost 4 bases, leaving 12 bases of the junction unmatched. The CDR3 is made up of 15 amino acids. CDR1 is SGHTA, CDR2 FQGNSA, per germline. CDR3 loop: CASSSSSGTDNEAFF. In nucleotides, the CDR3 is TGTGCCAGCAGCTCCTCGTCCGGGACAGATAATGAAGCTTTCTTT.

This clone was seen a single time. The rearrangement links TRBV18 to TRBJ2-7, with D perhaps matching TRBD1 (5 bases). V gave up 5 bases and J gave up 2 bases, with 13 bases separating them. CDR3 length: 14 residues. The germline CDR1 and CDR2 sequences are KGHSH and LQKENI. The CDR3 is CASSTHTGTYEQYF. CDR3 coding DNA: TGTGCCAGCTCAACACACACAGGTACCTACGAGCAGTACTTC.

The chain joins TRBV5-6 to TRBJ2-1, with 9 bases fitting TRBD2. Germline V gene sequence: CDR1 SGHDT, CDR2 YYEEEE. V lost 2 bases, J lost 7 bases, and 7 bases stayed unmatched. This CDR3 spans 15 amino acids. The CDR3 region has the DNA TGTGCCAGCAGCTTAGCGCGGGAGGGCCCGAATGAGCAGTTCTTC. Translation gives CASSLAREGPNEQFF.

This clone was picked up a small number of times. The chain uses TRBV30 and TRBJ2-7; 9 bases align to TRBD2. With V trimmed by 4 bases and J by 3 bases, 10 bases remained unmatched. The germline V gene encodes CDR1 GTSNPN and CDR2 SVGIG (reference sequence). This CDR3 comprises 15 residues. In DNA form, the CDR3 reads TGTGCCTGGACGGAAAAAGCGGGAGGCTTCTACGAGCAGTACTTC. Amino acid sequence: CAWTEKAGGFYEQYF.

This chain joins TRBV7-2 and TRBJ1-4; TRBD1 matches 8 bases. V was pared by 5 bases and J by 5 bases, with 13 bases of the junction left unmatched. CDR1 is SGHTA, CDR2 FQGNSA, per germline. The CDR3 consists of 17 residues. DNA of the CDR3: TGTGCCAGCAGCCCGACCCAGGGGGCGATAAAAAATGAAAAACTGTTTTTT. This translates into CASSPTQGAIKNEKLFF.

The gene calls are TRBV6-1 and TRBJ2-2; maybe TRBD1 (6 bases). The CDR3 sequence is 13 residues long. V was shortened by 5 bases and J by 6 bases, with 10 bases between the two germline ends. Per the germline V gene, CDR1 is MNHNS and CDR2 is SASEGT. CDR3 in amino acids: CASSLTGPGELFF. The CDR3, as DNA: TGTGCCAGCAGTTTGACAGGTCCCGGGGAGCTGTTTTTT.

This clone came up a few times. This rearrangement joins TRBV6-6 to TRBJ2-5; 8 nucleotides match TRBD2. Germline CDR1 and CDR2: MNHNY and SVGAGI (reference sequence). This CDR3 contains 15 residues. The V segment lost 6 bases and the J segment 4 bases; nucleotides outside the gene matches: 10. The CDR3: CASSRPGTSLETQYF. The CDR3 bases are TGTGCCAGCAGCCGGCCCGGGACTAGTCTAGAGACCCAGTACTTC.

The gene calls are TRBV9 and TRBJ2-1; 11 nucleotides agree with TRBD2. The CDR3 loop spans 15 amino acids. V was clipped by 3 bases and J by 6 bases; unmatched bases: 5. Germline V CDR1 and CDR2: SGDLS, YYNGEE. CDR3 protein: CASSDSGGALNEQFF. The CDR3 region has the DNA TGTGCCAGCAGCGATAGCGGGGGGGCCCTCAATGAGCAGTTCTTC.

The chain has TRBV2 and TRBJ2-7, with TRBD1 matching 9 bases. The CDR3 has 15 amino acids. Germline trimming cut 4 bases from V and 5 bases from J; bases unmatched to any gene: 9. CDR1 is SNHLY and CDR2 is FYNNEI in the germline V gene. DNA for the CDR3: TGTGCCAGCAGTGTAAATAACAGGGGGCCCCACGAGCAGTACTTC. Its translation is CASSVNNRGPHEQYF.

V is TRBV7-3 and J is TRBJ2-1, with 11 bases fitting TRBD2. The CDR3 totals 14 residues. Germline V gene sequence: CDR1 SGHTA, CDR2 FQGTGA. V lost 2 bases, J lost 9 bases, and 3 bases stayed unmatched. DNA for the CDR3: TGTGCCAGCAGCTTAGGACTAGCGGGTAGTGAGCAGTTCTTC. It is translated as CASSLGLAGSEQFF.

The rearrangement uses TRBV29-1 and TRBJ2-7, with D unresolved. The germline CDR1 and CDR2 sequences are SQVTM and ANQGSEA. The CDR3 is 15 amino acids. V was cut by 3 bases and J by 4 bases, with 19 bases left in between. The CDR3 region is CSVDSPALPIYEQYF. As DNA, the CDR3 is TGCAGCGTTGATAGCCCGGCTCTCCCCATTTACGAGCAGTACTTC.

The rearrangement uses TRBV7-6 and TRBJ2-5, with 8 bases that match TRBD1. This CDR3 is built from 13 residues. V was clipped by 7 bases and J by 3 bases; unmatched bases: 4. The germline CDR1 and CDR2 sequences are SGHVS and FNYEAQ. CDR3 residues: CASTGTGEETQYF. Here the CDR3 DNA reads TGTGCCAGCACCGGGACAGGAGAAGAGACCCAGTACTTC. Drawing the rest from reference TRBV7-6 and TRBJ2-5, the complete variable domain is GAGVSQSPRYKVTKRGQDVALRCDPISGHVSLYWYRQALGQGPEFLTYFNYEAQQDKSGLPNDRFSAERPEGSISTLTIQRTEQRDSAMYRCASTGTGEETQYFGPGTRLLVL.

This sequence joins TRBV27 and TRBJ1-5; no clear D. V was clipped by 0 bases and J by 6 bases, with 6 bases between them. This CDR3 is built from 13 residues. Germline V lookup: CDR1 MNHEY, CDR2 SMNVEV (reference sequence). The CDR3, as DNA: TGTGCCAGCAGTTTATCGGGCCTTCAGCCCCAGCATTTT. This encodes CASSLSGLQPQHF.

The chain is built from TRBV11-3 and TRBJ2-1; TRBD1 agrees at 11 bases. In germline, CDR1 is SGHNT, CDR2 YENEEA. The CDR3 loop spans 15 amino acids. V dropped 5 bases and J dropped 9; count of bases not matched to a gene: 9. CDR3: CASSPRTGGPVEQFF. In DNA form, the CDR3 reads TGTGCCAGCAGCCCCAGGACAGGGGGCCCGGTTGAGCAGTTCTTC.

Of note for this clone: At one of its ends the junction is not consistent with the germline gene, which may arise from a read error. The rearrangement uses TRBV30 and TRBJ1-5, with D perhaps TRBD1 (5 bases). The germline gives CDR1 GTSNPN, CDR2 SVGIG (reference sequence). CDR3 length: 13 amino acids. Here the CDR3 DNA reads TGTGCCTGGAGTTCGGGGGGGAATCAGCCCCAGAATTTT. Amino acids: CAWSSGGNQPQNF.

The chain combines TRBV7-3 with TRBJ2-1; D is possibly TRBD1 (6 bases). V was pared by 5 bases and J by 6 bases, with 20 bases between. This CDR3 spans 16 amino acids. The germline CDR1 and CDR2 sequences are SGHTA and FQGTGA. The DNA for the CDR3 is TGTGCCAGCAGCCTAAACAGGGCTCCCCGTCGCAATGAGCAGTTCTTC. Protein: CASSLNRAPRRNEQFF.

A few counts support this clone. The CDR3, as DNA: TGCGCCAGCACCTTTGGCGGGGTCTCCTACAATGAGCAGTTCTTC. Residues: CASTFGGVSYNEQFF. This chain joins TRBV5-1 and TRBJ2-1; tentative D call: TRBD2 (6 bases). This CDR3 spans 15 amino acids. The V gene lost 6 bases and the J gene lost 0 bases, with 13 bases spanning the gap. CDR1 and CDR2 from the germline V gene are SGHRS and YFSETQ.

Only one count was recorded for this clone. The V gene is TRBV7-2, the J gene TRBJ2-1, with TRBD1 as a possible D gene (5 bases). The germline CDR1 and CDR2 sequences are SGHTA and FQGNSA. The CDR3 covers 14 residues. V lost 5 bases and J lost 7, with 15 bases in between. CDR3 nucleotides: TGTGCCAGCAGCCCCCAGACAGTGCTGAATGAGCAGTTCTTC. Translation: CASSPQTVLNEQFF.